This T cell receptor (beta chain) is from a study of blood T cell repertoires in COVID-19. Overall study: PBMCs, B-cell-depleted T cells, or T cells provided the cDNA or gDNA that made up the material.

Per the original methods: Estimation of nucleated cell counts relied on the amplification of reference gene primers. Libraries were prepared by immunoSEQ multiplex PCR; TCRdb keeps only in-frame clonotypes and omits some of them. V, J and clone size reflect that table, while D and trimming were determined from the DNA. Of some 25,000 clones in the sample, around 91% were seen once. The source material was peripheral blood. The source of this sequence is a man aged 70-80 years with acute or convalescent COVID-19.

The DNA for the CDR3 is TGTGCCAGCAGCCCGGACAGGGAGAGAGATACGCAGTATTTT. Translation: CASSPDRERDTQYF. This sequence joins TRBV4-2 and TRBJ2-3; 8 bases are shared with TRBD1. The CDR3 loop spans 14 amino acids. Per germline, CDR1 LGHNA and CDR2 YNFKEQ. Trimming took 4 bases from V and 5 from J; bases not matched to a gene: 5.